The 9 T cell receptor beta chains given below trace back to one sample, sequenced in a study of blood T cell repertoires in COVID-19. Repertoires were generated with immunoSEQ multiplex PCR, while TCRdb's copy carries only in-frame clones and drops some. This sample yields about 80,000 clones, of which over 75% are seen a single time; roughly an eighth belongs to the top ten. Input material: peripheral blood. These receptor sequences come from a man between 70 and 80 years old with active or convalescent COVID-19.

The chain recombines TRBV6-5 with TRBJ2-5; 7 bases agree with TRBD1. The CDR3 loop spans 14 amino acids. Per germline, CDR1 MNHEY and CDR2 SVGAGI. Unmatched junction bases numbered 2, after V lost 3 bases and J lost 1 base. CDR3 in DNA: TGTGCCAGCAGTTATTGGACAGGCCAAGAGACCCAGTACTTC. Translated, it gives CASSYWTGQETQYF.

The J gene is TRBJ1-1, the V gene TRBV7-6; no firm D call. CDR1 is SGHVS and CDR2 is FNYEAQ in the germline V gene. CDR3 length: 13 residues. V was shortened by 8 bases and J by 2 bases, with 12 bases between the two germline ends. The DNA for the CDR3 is TGTGCCAGCGGCGAACAGCTAAACACTGAAGCTTTCTTT. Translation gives CASGEQLNTEAFF.

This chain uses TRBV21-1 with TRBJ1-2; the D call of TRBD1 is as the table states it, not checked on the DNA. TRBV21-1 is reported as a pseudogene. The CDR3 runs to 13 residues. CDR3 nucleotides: TGTGCCACCGCCAGGGGCTGTCTCTATGGCTACACCTTC. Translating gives CATARGCLYGYTF.

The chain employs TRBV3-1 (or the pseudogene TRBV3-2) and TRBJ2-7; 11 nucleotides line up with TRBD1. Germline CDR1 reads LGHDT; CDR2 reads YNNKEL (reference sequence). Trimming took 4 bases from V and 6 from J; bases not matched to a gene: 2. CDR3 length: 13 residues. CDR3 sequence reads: CASSPGTGGEQYF. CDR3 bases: TGTGCCAGCAGCCCAGGGACAGGGGGCGAGCAGTACTTC.

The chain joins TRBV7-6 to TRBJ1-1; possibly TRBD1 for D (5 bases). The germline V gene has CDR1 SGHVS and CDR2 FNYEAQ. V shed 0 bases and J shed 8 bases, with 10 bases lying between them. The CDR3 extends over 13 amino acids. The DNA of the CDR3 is TGTGCCAGCAGCTTAGCGGGGGGGGAAGAAGCTTTCTTT. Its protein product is CASSLAGGEEAFF.

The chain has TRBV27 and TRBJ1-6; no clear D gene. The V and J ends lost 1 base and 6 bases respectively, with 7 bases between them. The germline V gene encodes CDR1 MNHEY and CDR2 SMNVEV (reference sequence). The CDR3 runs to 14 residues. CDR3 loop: CASSLLIGNSPLHF. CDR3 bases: TGTGCCAGCAGTTTATTGATCGGTAATTCACCCCTCCACTTT.

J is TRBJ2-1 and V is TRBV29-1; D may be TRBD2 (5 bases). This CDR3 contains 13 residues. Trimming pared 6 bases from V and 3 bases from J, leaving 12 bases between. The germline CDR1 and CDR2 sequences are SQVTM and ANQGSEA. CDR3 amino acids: CSVTRWSYNEQFF. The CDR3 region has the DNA TGCAGCGTAACTAGGTGGAGCTACAATGAGCAGTTCTTC.

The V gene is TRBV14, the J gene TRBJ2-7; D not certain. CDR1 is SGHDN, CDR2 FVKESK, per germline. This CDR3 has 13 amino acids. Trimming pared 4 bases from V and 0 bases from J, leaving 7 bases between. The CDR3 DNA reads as TGTGCCAGCAGCCCCGCGATCTCCTACGAGCAGTACTTC. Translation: CASSPAISYEQYF.

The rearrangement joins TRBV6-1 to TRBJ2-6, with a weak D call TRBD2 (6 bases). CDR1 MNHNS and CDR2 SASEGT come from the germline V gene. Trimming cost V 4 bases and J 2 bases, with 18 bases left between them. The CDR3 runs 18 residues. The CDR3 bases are TGTGCCAGCAGTGGTGCCGGGACTTGGAGCGCTGGGGCCAACGTCCTGACTTTC. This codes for CASSGAGTWSAGANVLTF.